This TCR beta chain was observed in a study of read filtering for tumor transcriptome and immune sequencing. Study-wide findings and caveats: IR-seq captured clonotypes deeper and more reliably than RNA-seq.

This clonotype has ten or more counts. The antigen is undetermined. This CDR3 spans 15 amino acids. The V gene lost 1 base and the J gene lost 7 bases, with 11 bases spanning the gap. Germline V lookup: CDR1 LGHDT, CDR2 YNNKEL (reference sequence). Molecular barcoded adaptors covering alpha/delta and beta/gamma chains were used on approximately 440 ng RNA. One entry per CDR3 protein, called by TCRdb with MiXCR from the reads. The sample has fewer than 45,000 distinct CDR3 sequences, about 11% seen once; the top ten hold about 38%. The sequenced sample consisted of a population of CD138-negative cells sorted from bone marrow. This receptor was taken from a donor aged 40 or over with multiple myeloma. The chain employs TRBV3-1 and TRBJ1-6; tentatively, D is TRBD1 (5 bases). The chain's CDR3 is CASSQVGTGNSPLHF. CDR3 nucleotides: TGTGCCAGCAGCCAAGTAGGGACTGGGAATTCACCCCTCCACTTT.